Listed below are T cell receptor beta chains from one sample, sequenced in a study of T cells after yellow fever vaccination. MiXCR was run by TCRdb on the 5' RACE reads, yielding one entry per CDR3 protein. The sample has around 530,000 distinct CDR3 sequences; less than 20% are singletons. The sequences come from PBMCs, collected around 5 days after the first yellow fever vaccination. The receptor set was obtained from a man in his late teens or twenties who received the YFV17D yellow fever vaccine. CDR3s include the opening cysteine and the closing phenylalanine or tryptophan. Each record gives: J gene, V gene, D gene, clone size, CDR3 protein, CDR3 DNA. A D gene is named only where the DNA matches it firmly. Expanded clones are given a class, and other clones once, few, many or no size at all.

>TRBJ1-2|TRBV4-1|NA|few
CASSQPRTPNYGYTF
TGCGCCAGCAGCCAGCCCCGAACCCCTAACTATGGCTACACCTTC
>TRBJ1-2|TRBV6-2/TRBV6-3|NA|NA
CASSPVLAGYGYTF
TGCGCCAGCAGTCCGGTGCTGGCAGGCTATGGCTACACCTTC
>TRBJ2-1|TRBV6-2/TRBV6-3|NA|NA
CASSLSTGTYNEQFF
TGTGCCAGCAGTTTGAGCACAGGCACCTACAATGAGCAGTTCTTC
>TRBJ2-7|TRBV6-1|NA|few
CASSGSRGLWEQYF
TGTGCCAGCAGTGGATCGCGGGGGCTTTGGGAGCAGTACTTC
>TRBJ2-3|TRBV4-1|NA|NA
CASSQDRGLREDTQYF
TGCGCCAGCAGCCAAGATCGGGGGTTAAGAGAGGATACGCAGTATTTT
>TRBJ2-7|TRBV4-1|TRBD1|NA
CASSQLPGQEDFSYEQYF
TGCGCCAGCAGCCAGCTCCCGGGACAGGAGGACTTCTCCTACGAGCAGTACTTC
>TRBJ2-2|TRBV20-1|TRBD1|few
CSARDRTGELFF
TGCAGTGCCCGGGACAGGACCGGGGAGCTGTTTTTT
>TRBJ2-3|TRBV7-8|NA|NA
CASSPPFGGALTDTQYF
TGTGCCAGCAGCCCCCCCTTTGGGGGGGCCCTCACAGATACGCAGTATTTT
>TRBJ2-5|TRBV14|NA|few
CASSQEGHQYQETQYF
TGTGCCAGCAGCCAAGAAGGACACCAGTACCAAGAGACCCAGTACTTC
>TRBJ2-1|TRBV6-2/TRBV6-3|NA|few
CASWRYSYNEQFF
TGTGCCAGCTGGCGGTACTCCTACAATGAGCAGTTCTTC
>TRBJ2-7|TRBV9|TRBD2|few
CASSVERESEQYF
TGTGCCAGCAGCGTAGAGCGGGAGAGCGAGCAGTACTTC
>TRBJ1-1|TRBV10-3|NA|few
CAISESQGNTEAFF
TGTGCCATCAGTGAGTCCCAGGGGAACACTGAAGCTTTCTTT
>TRBJ2-7|TRBV3-1|NA|few
CASSRAQTYEQYF
TGTGCCAGCAGCCGGGCGCAGACCTACGAGCAGTACTTC
>TRBJ2-1|TRBV19|TRBD2|NA
CASSIDPISAGGRTEQFF
TGTGCCAGTAGTATAGATCCCATAAGTGCGGGGGGGCGGACGGAGCAGTTCTTC
>TRBJ2-2|TRBV30|NA|NA
CAWSNGGGTGELFF
TGTGCCTGGAGTAACGGGGGAGGCACCGGGGAGCTGTTTTTT
>TRBJ2-1|TRBV11-1|TRBD2|NA
CASSLVGTSGVKDNEQFF
TGTGCCAGCAGCTTAGTGGGGACTAGCGGGGTAAAGGACAATGAGCAGTTCTTC
>TRBJ2-1|TRBV11-2|NA|many
CASRPPAGLGRSYNEQFF
TGTGCCAGCAGACCTCCTGCGGGGCTGGGGCGCTCCTACAATGAGCAGTTCTTC
>TRBJ2-3|TRBV7-9|NA|few
CASSLEVEGWDTDTQYF
TGTGCCAGCAGCTTAGAGGTGGAAGGGTGGGACACAGATACGCAGTATTTT
>TRBJ2-1|TRBV3-1|TRBD2|NA
CAASPGLAGGRSYNEQFF
TGTGCTGCCTCTCCGGGACTAGCGGGGGGCCGCTCCTACAATGAGCAGTTCTTC
>TRBJ1-2|TRBV30|NA|few
CAWSVIGTSGYTF
TGTGCCTGGAGTGTGATAGGGACGAGCGGCTACACCTTC
>TRBJ1-5|TRBV20-1|NA|NA
CSASKGLQPQHF
TGCAGTGCTAGTAAAGGGCTTCAGCCCCAGCATTTT
>TRBJ2-3|TRBV5-1|TRBD2|NA
CASSLGWRGATDTQYF
TGCGCCAGCAGCTTGGGGTGGCGGGGGGCCACAGATACGCAGTATTTT
>TRBJ1-1|TRBV19|TRBD1|few
CASSTRDSRTTEAFF
TGTGCCAGTAGTACTCGGGACAGTCGGACCACTGAAGCTTTCTTT
>TRBJ2-7|TRBV30|NA|few
CAWAPGLGSYEQYF
TGTGCCTGGGCCCCGGGTCTGGGGTCCTACGAGCAGTACTTC
>TRBJ1-1|TRBV25-1|NA|few
CASSRQGEKYTEAFF
TGTGCCAGCAGTCGGCAGGGTGAAAAATACACTGAAGCTTTCTTT
>TRBJ2-1|TRBV29-1|NA|NA
CSAGRHRLGGGQFF
TGCAGCGCCGGTAGACATCGGCTCGGGGGTGGGCAGTTCTTC
>TRBJ2-3|TRBV12-3/TRBV12-4|NA|few
CAGKDGSTDTQYF
TGTGCCGGGAAGGACGGGAGCACAGATACGCAGTATTTT
>TRBJ2-5|TRBV7-3|TRBD2|few
CASSLASGLAGGPHQETQYF
TGTGCCAGCAGCTTAGCATCGGGACTAGCGGGGGGCCCCCACCAAGAGACCCAGTACTTC
>TRBJ2-1|TRBV28|NA|NA
CASRRGGGTYNEQFF
TGTGCCAGCAGACGGGGAGGGGGGACCTACAATGAGCAGTTCTTC
>TRBJ2-1|TRBV11-2|TRBD1|few
CASSLVRGRGPNEQFF
TGTGCCAGCAGCTTAGTGAGGGGCAGGGGGCCGAATGAGCAGTTCTTC
>TRBJ2-5|TRBV20-1|NA|NA
CSASRRGSGVETQYF
TGCAGTGCTTCACGTCGGGGTTCGGGGGTAGAGACCCAGTACTTC
>TRBJ1-3|TRBV6-5|TRBD1|NA
CASSYLTGGGNTIYF
TGTGCCAGCAGTTACCTCACAGGGGGTGGAAACACCATATATTTT
>TRBJ1-4|TRBV20-1|NA|NA
CSARDHSGSNNEKLFF
TGCAGTGCTAGAGACCATAGTGGGTCTAATAATGAAAAACTGTTTTTT
>TRBJ1-6|TRBV7-3|NA|few
CASSPRSNSPLHF
TGTGCCAGCAGCCCCCGCTCCAATTCACCCCTCCACTTT
>TRBJ2-5|TRBV7-3|NA|NA
CASSLSSRETQYF
TGTGCCAGCAGCCTCAGCTCCAGGGAGACCCAGTACTTC
>TRBJ2-7|TRBV12-3/TRBV12-4|NA|NA
CASSFEPGPYEQYF
TGTGCCAGCAGTTTCGAGCCGGGCCCCTACGAGCAGTACTTC
>TRBJ2-1|TRBV7-9|TRBD1|NA
CASSRDRLPGNEQFF
TGTGCCAGCAGTCGGGACAGACTCCCTGGGAATGAGCAGTTCTTC
>TRBJ1-1|TRBV7-9|NA|NA
CASSSGEWIEAFF
TGTGCCAGCAGCAGTGGGGAATGGATTGAAGCTTTCTTT
>TRBJ1-2|TRBV10-3|NA|NA
CAISLSLGTWGGYTF
TGTGCCATCAGTCTCTCCTTGGGGACGTGGGGTGGCTACACCTTC
>TRBJ2-1|TRBV12-3/TRBV12-4|NA|few
CASSLSNSYNEQFF
TGTGCCAGCAGTTTATCTAACTCCTACAATGAGCAGTTCTTC
>TRBJ2-1|TRBV29-1|NA|NA
CSVETRVWGEQFF
TGCAGCGTTGAAACGAGGGTCTGGGGTGAGCAGTTCTTC
>TRBJ2-1|TRBV29-1|NA|once
CSVEQAVYNEQFF
TGCAGCGTTGAACAGGCAGTTTACAATGAGCAGTTCTTC
>TRBJ2-1|TRBV19|NA|few
CASSQTVGEQFF
TGTGCCAGTAGCCAGACAGTGGGTGAGCAGTTCTTC
>TRBJ2-5|TRBV7-9|NA|NA
CASSPYLMELAETQYF
TGTGCCAGCAGCCCATATTTGATGGAATTAGCGGAGACCCAGTACTTC